Below are 10 T cell receptor beta chains sequenced from a single sample in a study of T-cell reconstitution after alpha-beta-depleted transplantation in children. Molecular barcoding with unique molecular identifiers was used for the TCRbeta library. TCRdb used MiXCR to reprocess the PCR reads, holding one entry per CDR3 protein. The sample carries 500,000 to 600,000 distinct CDR3 sequences, roughly 30% recorded once. This sample comprised PBMCs, obtained before TCRalphabeta/CD19-depleted stem cell transplant. These receptors were collected from a boy less than two years old with Wiskott-Aldrich syndrome, due to receive a stem cell transplant.

This clonotype was found a few times. The CDR3 reads CATSRNPGQGFFNTEAFF. The CDR3 coding sequence is TGTGCCACCAGCAGAAACCCGGGACAGGGATTTTTCAACACTGAAGCTTTCTTT. The chain has TRBV15 and TRBJ1-1, with 9 positions matching TRBD1. The CDR3 extends over 18 amino acids. Germline V gives CDR1 LNHNV, CDR2 YYDKDF (reference sequence). Unmatched junction bases numbered 12, after V lost 2 bases and J lost 2 bases.

The rearrangement uses TRBV6-5 and TRBJ2-1, with TRBD1 matching over 8 bases. The V and J ends lost 4 bases and 7 bases, in that order; junction bases with no gene match: 3. This CDR3 is built from 13 residues. CDR1 is MNHEY, CDR2 SVGAGI, per germline. This CDR3 is CASSFRGRNEQFF. As DNA, the CDR3 is TGTGCCAGCAGTTTCAGGGGGCGGAATGAGCAGTTCTTC.

This clonotype has only a few counts. V gene TRBV6-1 combines with J gene TRBJ2-5; 12 bases agree with TRBD2. There are 16 residues in the CDR3. From germline, CDR1 is MNHNS and CDR2 SASEGT. V dropped 6 bases and J dropped 5; count of bases not matched to a gene: 10. CDR3 bases: TGTGCCAGCAGGAAACCGGGACTAGCGGGCCGCGAGACCCAGTACTTC. It is translated as CASRKPGLAGRETQYF.

This rearrangement joins TRBV12-3 or TRBV12-4 to TRBJ1-5; no clear D. Trimming removed 6 bases from V and 4 bases from J, with 13 bases in between. This CDR3 has 14 amino acids. The CDR3 sequence is CASRTGRENQPQHF. CDR3 DNA sequence: TGTGCCAGCAGGACCGGACGGGAGAATCAGCCCCAGCATTTT.

This clonotype has only a few counts. The chain joins TRBV5-1 to TRBJ1-4, with 7 bases lining up with TRBD1. Germline-derived CDR1 and CDR2 are SGHRS and YFSETQ. J was trimmed by 4 bases and V by 2 bases; bases with no gene match: 2. This CDR3 spans 14 amino acids. The CDR3 reads CASSFRQGNEKLFF. Here the CDR3 DNA reads TGCGCCAGCAGCTTCCGACAGGGTAATGAAAAACTGTTTTTT. The entire variable domain, with the rest obtained from reference TRBV5-1 and TRBJ1-4, is as follows: KAGVTQTPRYLIKTRGQQVTLSCSPISGHRSVSWYQQTPGQGLQFLFEYFSETQRNKGNFPGRFSGRQFSNSRSEMNVSTLELGDSALYLCASSFRQGNEKLFFGSGTQLSVL.

The J gene is TRBJ2-7, the V gene TRBV9, with 9 bases that match TRBD2. The CDR3 length is 16 residues. V shed 0 bases, J shed 0 bases, and the junction held 4 bases outside the gene matches. Germline V CDR1 and CDR2: SGDLS, YYNGEE. In nucleotides, the CDR3 is TGTGCCAGCAGCGTAGGTACTAGCGGGTACTCCTACGAGCAGTACTTC. Translating gives CASSVGTSGYSYEQYF. The full variable domain, in which reference TRBV9 and TRBJ2-7 provide the parts outside the CDR3, is DSGVTQTPKHLITATGQRVTLRCSPRSGDLSVYWYQQSLDQGLQFLIQYYNGEERAKGNILERFSAQQFPDLHSELNLSSLELGDSALYFCASSVGTSGYSYEQYFGPGTRLTVT.

This clonotype appeared a few times. The rearrangement uses TRBV12-3 or TRBV12-4 and TRBJ2-1, with TRBD2 identical over 11 bases. The CDR3 length is 16 residues. Germline trimming cut 9 bases from V and 4 bases from J; bases unmatched to any gene: 11. The CDR3 is CARYGETSGIYNEQFF. CDR3 DNA sequence: TGTGCCAGATATGGAGAGACTAGCGGGATATACAATGAGCAGTTCTTC.

This clonotype came up a few times. The chain carries TRBV20-1 and TRBJ2-3; possible D gene TRBD1, 5 bases. Germline V gives CDR1 DFQATT, CDR2 SNEGSKA (reference sequence). Trimming left V 5 bases short and J 2 bases short, with 20 bases between. This CDR3 spans 16 amino acids. CDR3 in amino acids: CSAGFMGRLTTDTQYF. In nucleotides, the CDR3 is TGCAGTGCTGGGTTTATGGGGCGGCTAACCACAGATACGCAGTATTTT.

The genes are TRBV6-1 and TRBJ2-1; TRBD2 agrees at 7 bases. The ends lost 6 bases at V and 10 bases at J; junction bases unmatched: 9. This CDR3 is built from 13 residues. Germline loops: CDR1 MNHNS, CDR2 SASEGT. CDR3 coding DNA: TGTGCCAGCAGCCTTTCTTTAGCGGGCGAGCAGTTCTTC. Translation gives CASSLSLAGEQFF.

J is TRBJ2-1 and V is TRBV7-8; D gene ambiguous. CDR3 size: 15 residues. Germline V gene lookup returns CDR1 SGHVS and CDR2 FQNEAQ. The ends were cut back, 2 bases at V and 5 bases at J, with 13 bases in the middle. The CDR3 coding sequence is TGTGCCAGCAGCTTACATTTGGGCCTGGACAATGAGCAGTTCTTC. It encodes CASSLHLGLDNEQFF.